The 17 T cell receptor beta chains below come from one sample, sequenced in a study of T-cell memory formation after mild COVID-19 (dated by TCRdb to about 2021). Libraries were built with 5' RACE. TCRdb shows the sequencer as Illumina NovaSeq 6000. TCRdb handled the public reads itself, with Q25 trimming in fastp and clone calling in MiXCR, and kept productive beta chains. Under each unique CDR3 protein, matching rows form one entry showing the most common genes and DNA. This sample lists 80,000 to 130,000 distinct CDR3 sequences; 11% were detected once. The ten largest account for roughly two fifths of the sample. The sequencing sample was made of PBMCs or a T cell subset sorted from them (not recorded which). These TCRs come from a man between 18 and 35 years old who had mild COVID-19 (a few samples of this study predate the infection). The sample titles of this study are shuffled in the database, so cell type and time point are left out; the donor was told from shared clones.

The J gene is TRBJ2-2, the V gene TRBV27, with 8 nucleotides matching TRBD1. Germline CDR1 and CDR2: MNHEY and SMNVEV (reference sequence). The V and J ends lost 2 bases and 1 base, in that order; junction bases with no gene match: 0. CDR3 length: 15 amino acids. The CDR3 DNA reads TGTGCCAGCAGTTTAGACAGGGGGAACACCGGGGAGCTGTTTTTT. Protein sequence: CASSLDRGNTGELFF.

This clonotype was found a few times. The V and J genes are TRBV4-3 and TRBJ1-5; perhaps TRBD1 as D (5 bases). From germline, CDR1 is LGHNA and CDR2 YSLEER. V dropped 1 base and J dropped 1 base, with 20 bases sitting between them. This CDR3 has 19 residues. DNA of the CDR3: TGCGCCAGCAGCCAAGTTTTTGTGACAGAAAGTAAAAGCAATCAGCCCCAGCATTTT. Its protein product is CASSQVFVTESKSNQPQHF.

This chain's CDR3 is CASSSHRVTYEQYV. CDR3 nucleotide sequence: TGTGCCAGCAGTTCCCACAGGGTGACCTACGAGCAGTACGTC. The rearrangement uses TRBV28 and TRBJ2-7; D perhaps matches TRBD1 (6 bases). V lost 4 bases, J lost 2 bases, and 12 bases lay in between. The CDR3 runs 14 residues. Germline CDR1 is MDHEN and CDR2 is SYDVKM.

As DNA, the CDR3 is TGTGCCAGCACAGGGGAACAGGGGTTTCTCACAGATACGCAGTATTTT. Translating it yields CASTGEQGFLTDTQYF. The V gene is TRBV9, the J gene TRBJ2-3; 7 bases align to TRBD1. This CDR3 contains 16 residues. Germline CDR1 SGDLS, CDR2 YYNGEE. V gave up 6 bases and J gave up 2 bases; unmatched junction bases: 12.

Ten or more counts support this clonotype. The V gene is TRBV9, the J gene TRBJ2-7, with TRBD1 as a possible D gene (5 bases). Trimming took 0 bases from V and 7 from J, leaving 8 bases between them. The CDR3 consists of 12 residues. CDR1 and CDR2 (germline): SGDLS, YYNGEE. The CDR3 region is CASSVGAGEQYF. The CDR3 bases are TGTGCCAGCAGCGTAGGGGCAGGGGAGCAGTACTTC.

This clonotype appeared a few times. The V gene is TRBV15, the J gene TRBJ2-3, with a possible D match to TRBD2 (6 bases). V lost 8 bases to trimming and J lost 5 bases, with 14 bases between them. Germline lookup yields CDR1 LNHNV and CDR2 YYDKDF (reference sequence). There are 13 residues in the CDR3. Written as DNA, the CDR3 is TGTGCCACCGGGGACTTGCGGAGAGATACGCAGTATTTT. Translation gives CATGDLRRDTQYF.

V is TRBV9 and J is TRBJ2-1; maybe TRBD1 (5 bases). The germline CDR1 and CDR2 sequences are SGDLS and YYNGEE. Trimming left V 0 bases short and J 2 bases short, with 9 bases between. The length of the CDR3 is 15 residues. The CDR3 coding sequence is TGTGCCAGCAGCGTAGTTGACAGCCCCTACAATGAGCAGTTCTTC. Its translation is CASSVVDSPYNEQFF.

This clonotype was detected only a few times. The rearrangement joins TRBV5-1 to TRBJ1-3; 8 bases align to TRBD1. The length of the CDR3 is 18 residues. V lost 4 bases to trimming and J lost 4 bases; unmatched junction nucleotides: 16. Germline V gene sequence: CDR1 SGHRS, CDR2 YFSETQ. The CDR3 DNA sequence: TGCGCCAGCAGCCCCTTTGGACAGGGCGAAGCAGGCGGAAACACCATATATTTT. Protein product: CASSPFGQGEAGGNTIYF.

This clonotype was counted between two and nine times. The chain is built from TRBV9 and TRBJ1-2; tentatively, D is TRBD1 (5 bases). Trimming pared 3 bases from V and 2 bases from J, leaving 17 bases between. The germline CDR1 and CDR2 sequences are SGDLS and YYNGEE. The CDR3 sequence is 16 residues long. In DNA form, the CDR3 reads TGTGCCAGCAGCGGTAGCGGTTTGGAGGGGAACTATGGCTACACCTTC. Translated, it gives CASSGSGLEGNYGYTF.

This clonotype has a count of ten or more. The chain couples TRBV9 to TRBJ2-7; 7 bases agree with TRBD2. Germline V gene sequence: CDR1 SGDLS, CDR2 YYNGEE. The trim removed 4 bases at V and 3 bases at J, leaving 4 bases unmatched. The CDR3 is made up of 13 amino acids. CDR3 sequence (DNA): TGTGCCAGCAGCCCCAGCGGGGACTACGAGCAGTACTTC. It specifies CASSPSGDYEQYF.

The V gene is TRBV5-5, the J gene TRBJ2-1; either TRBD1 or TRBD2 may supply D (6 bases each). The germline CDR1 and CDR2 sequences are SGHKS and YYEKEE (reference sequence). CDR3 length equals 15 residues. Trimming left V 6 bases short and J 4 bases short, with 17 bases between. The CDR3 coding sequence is TGTGCCAGCACCAAGGGGGGCCTAGGATACAATGAGCAGTTCTTC. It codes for CASTKGGLGYNEQFF.

This CDR3 reads CASSQSPSGGEAFF. The DNA of the CDR3 is TGCGCCAGCAGTCAATCCCCCAGTGGCGGTGAAGCTTTCTTT. V gene TRBV23-1 combines with J gene TRBJ1-1; no clear D. TRBV23-1 is assigned to the ORF class and has an uncertain function. The V end lost 0 bases, the J end lost 7 bases, and 12 bases lay between the germline ends. There are 14 residues in the CDR3.

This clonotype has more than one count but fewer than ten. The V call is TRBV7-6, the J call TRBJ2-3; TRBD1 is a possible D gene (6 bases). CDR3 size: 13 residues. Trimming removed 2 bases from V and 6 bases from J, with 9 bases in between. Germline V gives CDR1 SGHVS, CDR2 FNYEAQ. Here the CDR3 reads CASSLMGADTQYF. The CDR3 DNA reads TGTGCCAGCAGCTTAATGGGGGCCGATACGCAGTATTTT.

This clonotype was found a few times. The CDR3: CSAPRDDYSPLHF. The CDR3 DNA follows: TGCAGCGCCCCCCGGGACGATTATTCACCCCTCCACTTT. The chain has TRBV20-1 and TRBJ1-6; TRBD1 might be the D (5 bases). Germline values: CDR1 DFQATT, CDR2 SNEGSKA (reference sequence). CDR3 size: 13 residues.

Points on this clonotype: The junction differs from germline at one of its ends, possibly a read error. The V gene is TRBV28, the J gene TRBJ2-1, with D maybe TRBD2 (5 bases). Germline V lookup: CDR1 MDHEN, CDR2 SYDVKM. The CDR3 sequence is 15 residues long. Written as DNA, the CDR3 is TGTTCCAGCAGTTTTTACGAGGGAGCCTACAATGAGCAGTTCTTC. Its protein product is CSSSFYEGAYNEQFF.

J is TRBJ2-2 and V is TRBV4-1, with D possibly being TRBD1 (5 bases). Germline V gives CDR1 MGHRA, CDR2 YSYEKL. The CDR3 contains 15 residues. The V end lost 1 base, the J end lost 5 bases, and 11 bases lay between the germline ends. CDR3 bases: TGCGCCAGCAGCCAAGCCGACAGTAATACCGGGGAGCTGTTTTTT. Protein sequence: CASSQADSNTGELFF.

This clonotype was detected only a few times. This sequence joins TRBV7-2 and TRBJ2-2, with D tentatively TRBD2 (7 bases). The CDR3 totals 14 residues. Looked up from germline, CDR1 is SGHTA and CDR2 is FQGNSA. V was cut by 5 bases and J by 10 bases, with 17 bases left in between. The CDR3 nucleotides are TGTGCCAGCAGCCCCGAGGGGGGGGGCGTGGAGCTGTTTTTT. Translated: CASSPEGGGVELFF.